This T cell receptor beta chain was retrieved from a study of spatial heterogeneity in lung cancer. Study results and caveats: Counts of expanded alpha and beta TCRs within tumors tracked the tumor nonsynonymous mutation count.

Time point given: sample taken at primary tumor resection. Untreated early-stage non-small cell lung cancer patients, fewer than 85 in total, were the donors. Trimming took off 4 bases at V and 6 bases at J, with 22 bases between the two ends. CDR1 and CDR2 (germline): MDHEN, SYDVKM. The CDR3 consists of 17 residues. TCRdb independently ran MiXCR on the 5' RACE reads; one entry per CDR3 protein. In the table there are some 23,000 distinct CDR3 sequences, just under 9% of which are singletons. This clonotype was found many times. Its antigen remains unknown. The source was lung tumor tissue, collected at surgery. The chain joins TRBV28 to TRBJ2-4, with D possibly matching TRBD2 (5 bases). The TCR sequence derives from a male donor with early-stage non-small cell lung cancer. CDR3 nucleotides: TGTGCCAGCAGTTCCAATCCCCTCTCTCGGGATTTAAACATTCAGTACTTC. Protein: CASSSNPLSRDLNIQYF.